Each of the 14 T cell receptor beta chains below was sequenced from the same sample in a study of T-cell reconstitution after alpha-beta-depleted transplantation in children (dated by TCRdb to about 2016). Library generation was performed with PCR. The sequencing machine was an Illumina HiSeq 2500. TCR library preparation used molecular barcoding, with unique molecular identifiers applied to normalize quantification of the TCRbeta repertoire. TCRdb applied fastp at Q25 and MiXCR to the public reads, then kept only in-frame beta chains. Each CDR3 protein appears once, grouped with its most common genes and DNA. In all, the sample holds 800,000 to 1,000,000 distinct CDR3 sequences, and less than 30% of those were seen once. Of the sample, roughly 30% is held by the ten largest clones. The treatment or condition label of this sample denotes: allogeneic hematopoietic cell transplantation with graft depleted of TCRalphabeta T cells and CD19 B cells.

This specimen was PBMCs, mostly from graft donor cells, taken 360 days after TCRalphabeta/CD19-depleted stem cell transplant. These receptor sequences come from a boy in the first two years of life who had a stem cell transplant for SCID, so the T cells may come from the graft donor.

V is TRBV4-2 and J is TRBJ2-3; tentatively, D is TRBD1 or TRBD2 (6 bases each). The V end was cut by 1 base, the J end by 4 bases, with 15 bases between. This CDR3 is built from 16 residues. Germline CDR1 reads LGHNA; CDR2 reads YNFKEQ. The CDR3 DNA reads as TGTGCCAGCAGCCAAGTGGCCGGGGGCGGCTCAGATACGCAGTATTTT. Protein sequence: CASSQVAGGGSDTQYF.

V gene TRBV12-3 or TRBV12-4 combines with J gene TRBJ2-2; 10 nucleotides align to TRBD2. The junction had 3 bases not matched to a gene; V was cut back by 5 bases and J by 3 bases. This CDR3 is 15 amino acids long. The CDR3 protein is CASSQAGGYTGELFF. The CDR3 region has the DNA TGTGCCAGCAGTCAAGCGGGGGGGTACACCGGGGAGCTGTTTTTT.

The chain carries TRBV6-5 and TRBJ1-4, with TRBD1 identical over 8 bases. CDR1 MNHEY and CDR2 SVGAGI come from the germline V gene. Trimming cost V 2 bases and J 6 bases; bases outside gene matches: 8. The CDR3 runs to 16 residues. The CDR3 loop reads CASSYRGGRGHEKLFF. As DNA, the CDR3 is TGTGCCAGCAGTTACAGAGGAGGCAGGGGGCATGAAAAACTGTTTTTT.

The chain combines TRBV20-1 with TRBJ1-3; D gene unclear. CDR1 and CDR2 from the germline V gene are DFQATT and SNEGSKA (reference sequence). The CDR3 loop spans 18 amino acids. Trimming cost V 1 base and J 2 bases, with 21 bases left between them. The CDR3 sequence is CSARAPGPVPVTGNTIYF. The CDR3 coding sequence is TGCAGTGCTAGAGCCCCCGGTCCGGTCCCCGTAACTGGAAACACCATATATTTT.

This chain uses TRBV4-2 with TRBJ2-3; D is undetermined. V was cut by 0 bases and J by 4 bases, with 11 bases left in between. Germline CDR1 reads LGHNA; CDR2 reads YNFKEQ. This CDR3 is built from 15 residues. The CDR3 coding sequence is TGTGCCAGCAGCCAAGAGGACGTTCGGGCAGATACGCAGTATTTT. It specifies CASSQEDVRADTQYF.

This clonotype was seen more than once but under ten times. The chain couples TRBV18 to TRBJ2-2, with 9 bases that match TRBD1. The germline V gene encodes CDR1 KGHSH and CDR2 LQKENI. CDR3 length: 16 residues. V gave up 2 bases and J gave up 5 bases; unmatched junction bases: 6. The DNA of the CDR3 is TGTGCCAGCTCACCAACAGGGGGCGCATTAACCGGGGAGCTGTTTTTT. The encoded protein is CASSPTGGALTGELFF.

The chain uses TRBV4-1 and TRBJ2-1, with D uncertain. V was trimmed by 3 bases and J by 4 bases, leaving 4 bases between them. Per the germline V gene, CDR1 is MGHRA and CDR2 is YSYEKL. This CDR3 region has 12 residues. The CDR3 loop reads CASSHHYNEQFF. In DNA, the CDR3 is TGCGCCAGCAGCCATCATTACAATGAGCAGTTCTTC.

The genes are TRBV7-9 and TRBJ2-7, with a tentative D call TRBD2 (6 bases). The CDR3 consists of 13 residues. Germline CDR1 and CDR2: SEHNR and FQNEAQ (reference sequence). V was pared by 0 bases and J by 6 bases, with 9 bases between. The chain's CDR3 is CASSLAAGSEQYF. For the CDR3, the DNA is TGTGCCAGCAGCTTAGCGGCGGGGAGCGAGCAGTACTTC.

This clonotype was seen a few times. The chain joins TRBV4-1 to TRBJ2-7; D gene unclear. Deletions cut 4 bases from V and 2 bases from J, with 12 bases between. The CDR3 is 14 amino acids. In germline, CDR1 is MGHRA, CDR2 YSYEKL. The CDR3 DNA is TGCGCCAGCAGCCCCTCCAGGTCTACCTACGAGCAGTACTTC. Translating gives CASSPSRSTYEQYF.

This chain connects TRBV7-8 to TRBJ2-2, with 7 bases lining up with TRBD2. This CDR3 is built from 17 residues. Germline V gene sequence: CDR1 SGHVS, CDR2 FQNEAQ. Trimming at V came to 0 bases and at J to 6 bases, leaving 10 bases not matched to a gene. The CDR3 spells CASSLAPPSAGAGELFF. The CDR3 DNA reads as TGTGCCAGCAGCTTAGCTCCCCCTTCCGCGGGGGCCGGGGAGCTGTTTTTT.

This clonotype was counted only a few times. In DNA, the CDR3 is TGTGCCAGCAGTCCGGACTATCGTGGCTACACCTTC. It translates to CASSPDYRGYTF. The chain joins TRBV12-3 or TRBV12-4 to TRBJ1-2; D is unresolved. V shed 5 bases and J shed 7 bases, with 11 bases lying between them. The CDR3 runs to 12 residues.

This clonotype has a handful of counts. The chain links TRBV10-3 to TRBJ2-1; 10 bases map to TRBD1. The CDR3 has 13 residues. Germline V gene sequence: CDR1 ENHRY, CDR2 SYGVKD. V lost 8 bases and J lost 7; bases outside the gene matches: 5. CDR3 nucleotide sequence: TGTGCCATCGAAGCGGACAGGGGGAATGAGCAGTTCTTC. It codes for CAIEADRGNEQFF.

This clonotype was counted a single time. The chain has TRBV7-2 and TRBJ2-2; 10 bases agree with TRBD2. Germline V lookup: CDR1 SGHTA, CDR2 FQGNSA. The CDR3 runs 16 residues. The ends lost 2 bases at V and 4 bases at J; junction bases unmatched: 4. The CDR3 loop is CASSLKGLATTGELFF. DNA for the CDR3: TGTGCCAGCAGCTTAAAGGGACTAGCGACCACCGGGGAGCTGTTTTTT.

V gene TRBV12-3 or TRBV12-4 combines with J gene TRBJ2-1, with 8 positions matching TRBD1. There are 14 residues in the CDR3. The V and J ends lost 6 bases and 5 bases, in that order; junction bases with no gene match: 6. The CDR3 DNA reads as TGTGCCAGCAGCCGGACAGGGACCCACAATGAGCAGTTCTTC. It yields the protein CASSRTGTHNEQFF.